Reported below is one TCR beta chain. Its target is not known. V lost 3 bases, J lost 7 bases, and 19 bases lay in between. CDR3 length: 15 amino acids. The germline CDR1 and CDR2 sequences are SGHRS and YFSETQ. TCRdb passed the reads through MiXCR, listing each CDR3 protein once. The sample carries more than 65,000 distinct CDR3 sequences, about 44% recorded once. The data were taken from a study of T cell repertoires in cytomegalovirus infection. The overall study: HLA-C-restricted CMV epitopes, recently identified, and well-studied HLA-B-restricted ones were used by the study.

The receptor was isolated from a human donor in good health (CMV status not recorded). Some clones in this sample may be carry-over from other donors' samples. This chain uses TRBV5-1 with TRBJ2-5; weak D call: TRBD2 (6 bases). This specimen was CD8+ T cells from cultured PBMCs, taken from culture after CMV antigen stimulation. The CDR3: CASSWGDGGSLTQYF. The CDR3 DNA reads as TGCGCCAGCAGCTGGGGGGACGGTGGGTCCTTGACCCAGTACTTC.